One sample yielded the 20 T cell receptor beta chains listed below, sequenced in a study of CD8 T cells in Susac syndrome (dated by TCRdb to between 2018 and 2020). To prepare the library, the immunoSEQ multiplex PCR assay was applied. RNA was extracted with the RNeasy kit and roughly 0.45 to 1 ug was reverse transcribed using random hexamers. The public sequencing data were trimmed at Q25 with fastp and processed into clonotypes with MiXCR by TCRdb, which kept only in-frame beta chains. Each CDR3 protein gets just one entry, which takes the most common genes and DNA from the rows behind it. For this sample the table gives 150,000 to 160,000 distinct CDR3 sequences, of which 95% were detected only once. Of the sample, over 0.12% is held by the ten largest clones. Sequenced: CD8+ T cells from PBMCs. Receptors originate from a human donor with multiple sclerosis.

The rearrangement links TRBV6-5 to TRBJ1-4; perhaps TRBD1 as D (5 bases). CDR3 size: 12 residues. With 4 bases removed from V and 8 bases from J, the gap between germline ends came to 8 bases. The germline V gene has CDR1 MNHEY and CDR2 SVGAGI. In nucleotides, the CDR3 is TGTGCCAGCAGTTTTGGGGGGGAAAAACTGTTTTTT. Amino acids: CASSFGGEKLFF.

The chain joins TRBV13 to TRBJ1-2; 7 bases line up with TRBD1. Germline lookup yields CDR1 PRHDT and CDR2 FYEKMQ (reference sequence). The J segment lost 4 bases and the V segment lost 6 bases, leaving 8 bases of the junction unmatched. The CDR3 runs to 14 residues. The CDR3 reads CASSPGGNRYGYTF. CDR3 bases: TGTGCCAGCAGTCCAGGGGGAAATCGCTATGGCTACACCTTC.

The CDR3 nucleotides read TGTGCCAGCAGCTTGCGCCGGGACAGTAACGGGGAGCTGTTTTTT. This translates into CASSLRRDSNGELFF. The chain joins TRBV5-6 to TRBJ2-2; 7 bases align to TRBD1. Germline loops: CDR1 SGHDT, CDR2 YYEEEE. V trimming: 1 base; J trimming: 7 bases; junction bases outside the gene matches: 7. The CDR3 contains 15 residues.

The V call is TRBV11-2, the J call TRBJ1-4; D is uncertain. Germline CDR1 is SGHAT and CDR2 is FQNNGV. Deletions cut 1 base from V and 9 bases from J, with 6 bases between. The CDR3 extends over 12 amino acids. In DNA, the CDR3 is TGTGCCAGCAGCTTAGGGAGCCAAAAACTGTTTTTT. This encodes CASSLGSQKLFF.

The rearrangement joins TRBV13 to TRBJ1-6; D not certain. The CDR3 length is 15 residues. Germline V gene data show CDR1 as PRHDT and CDR2 as FYEKMQ (reference sequence). V gave up 4 bases and J gave up 14 bases, with 21 bases separating them. CDR3 sequence (DNA): TGTGCCAGCAGCTCCGAAGGTGACGGGAATAGGGCCCTCCACTTT. This sequence encodes CASSSEGDGNRALHF.

The genes are TRBV3-1 and TRBJ2-3, with a weak D call TRBD2 (7 bases). V was pared by 0 bases and J by 0 bases, with 16 bases between. Germline V gene data show CDR1 as LGHDT and CDR2 as YNNKEL (reference sequence). This CDR3 has 18 amino acids. CDR3 sequence reads: CASSQEIRRGPSTDTQYF. Written as DNA, the CDR3 is TGTGCCAGCAGCCAAGAGATCCGGCGGGGGCCTAGCACAGATACGCAGTATTTT.

The gene calls are TRBV5-6 and TRBJ2-1, with unresolved D. Germline lookup yields CDR1 SGHDT and CDR2 YYEEEE. The V gene lost 0 bases and the J gene lost 4 bases, with 11 bases spanning the gap. The CDR3 runs 15 residues. As DNA, the CDR3 is TGTGCCAGCAGCTTGGTGGCAGGTCCTTACAATGAGCAGTTCTTC. Translating gives CASSLVAGPYNEQFF.

The V gene is TRBV10-1, the J gene TRBJ2-5; a weak D match, TRBD1 (5 bases). CDR1 and CDR2 (germline): WNHNN, SYGVQD (reference sequence). Trimming left V 3 bases short and J 3 bases short, with 5 bases between. The CDR3 length is 12 residues. The chain's CDR3 is CASSDREETQYF. The CDR3 bases are TGCGCCAGCAGTGACAGGGAAGAGACCCAGTACTTC.

This chain joins TRBV12-3 or TRBV12-4 and TRBJ2-7, with TRBD1 identical over 8 bases. This CDR3 spans 15 amino acids. The V gene end was trimmed by 4 bases and the J gene end by 2 bases; junction bases not matched to a gene: 7. The CDR3 region is CASSSGTGPTYEQYF. The CDR3 nucleotides are TGTGCCAGCAGTTCCGGGACAGGACCGACCTACGAGCAGTACTTC.

This chain joins TRBV5-6 and TRBJ1-6; no definite D call. V was clipped by 3 bases and J by 6 bases, with 13 bases between them. Per germline, CDR1 SGHDT and CDR2 YYEEEE. The CDR3 extends over 15 amino acids. The CDR3 loop is CASSSAAEGNSPLHF. The CDR3 DNA reads TGTGCCAGCAGCTCGGCTGCCGAGGGTAATTCACCCCTCCACTTT.

CDR3 sequence (DNA): TGCAGCTCCCGCCTAACCCGGACAGGGAGCTACACCTTC. This translates into CSSRLTRTGSYTF. The rearrangement links TRBV29-1 to TRBJ1-2; 8 bases line up with TRBD1. The trim removed 8 bases at V and 9 bases at J, leaving 14 bases unmatched. CDR1 is SQVTM and CDR2 is ANQGSEA in the germline V gene. This CDR3 has 13 amino acids.

The J gene is TRBJ2-5, the V gene TRBV12-3 or TRBV12-4; no clear D. CDR3 length: 13 amino acids. V gave up 3 bases and J gave up 4 bases, with 9 bases separating them. CDR3 DNA sequence: TGTGCCAGCAGTTTGTTAGGTCCAGAGACCCAGTACTTC. As protein: CASSLLGPETQYF.

The V gene is TRBV7-6, the J gene TRBJ1-5, with a possible D match to TRBD1 (5 bases). Looked up from germline, CDR1 is SGHVS and CDR2 is FNYEAQ. The length of the CDR3 is 14 residues. V was trimmed by 1 base and J by 4 bases, leaving 8 bases between them. The CDR3 protein is CASSLGPGNQPQHF. The CDR3 DNA sequence: TGTGCCAGCAGCTTAGGCCCAGGGAATCAGCCCCAGCATTTT.

The chain joins TRBV4-2 to TRBJ2-5; 8 positions match TRBD2. After removal of 3 bases from V and 6 bases from J, the junction contained 6 bases not matched to a gene. CDR3 size: 14 residues. Germline V gives CDR1 LGHNA, CDR2 YNFKEQ. The CDR3 loop reads CASSQTSDTKTQYF. CDR3 DNA sequence: TGTGCCAGCAGCCAGACTAGCGATACGAAGACCCAGTACTTC.

V gene TRBV15 combines with J gene TRBJ2-3; D call uncertain. This CDR3 contains 13 residues. The germline V gene encodes CDR1 LNHNV and CDR2 YYDKDF (reference sequence). The V end lost 8 bases, the J end lost 2 bases, and 11 bases lay between the germline ends. The CDR3 DNA sequence: TGTGCCACCTCCGGCGGCTCCACAGATACGCAGTATTTT. Translating gives CATSGGSTDTQYF.

The V and J genes are TRBV7-8 and TRBJ2-7; 7 nucleotides align to TRBD2. The CDR3 has 15 residues. J gave up 2 bases and V 5 bases, and 9 bases lay outside the gene matches. Looked up from germline, CDR1 is SGHVS and CDR2 is FQNEAQ. The CDR3 DNA follows: TGTGCCAGCAGCGGGCGAGCGGGGCGTGCCTACGAGCAGTACTTC. It specifies CASSGRAGRAYEQYF.

V is TRBV6-5 and J is TRBJ2-3; D uncertain. CDR1 is MNHEY and CDR2 is SVGAGI in the germline V gene. The CDR3 is made up of 13 amino acids. V shed 0 bases and J shed 2 bases, with 3 bases lying between them. The CDR3 sequence: CASSYSATDTQYF. For the CDR3, the DNA is TGTGCCAGCAGTTACTCAGCCACAGATACGCAGTATTTT.

The V and J genes are TRBV30 and TRBJ2-7, with 7 bases fitting TRBD1. This CDR3 contains 13 residues. The germline gives CDR1 GTSNPN, CDR2 SVGIG (reference sequence). With V trimmed by 3 bases and J by 6 bases, 8 bases remained unmatched. CDR3 nucleotides: TGTGCCTGGAGGGATCCGGGACAGAGCGAGCAGTACGTC. Amino acid sequence: CAWRDPGQSEQYV.

CDR3 coding DNA: TGTGCCAGCAGCTTAGGCCAAAATGAGCAGTTCTTC. Translating it yields CASSLGQNEQFF. The chain has TRBV7-9 and TRBJ2-1; no clear D. This CDR3 region has 12 residues. V gave up 1 base and J gave up 7 bases, with 5 bases separating them. Germline CDR1 is SEHNR and CDR2 is FQNEAQ (reference sequence).

The chain recombines TRBV29-1 with TRBJ2-1, with D hard to call. The CDR3 extends over 14 amino acids. Germline V CDR1 and CDR2: SQVTM, ANQGSEA. The V gene lost 3 bases and the J gene lost 3 bases, with 12 bases spanning the gap. The CDR3: CSVDLGEGYNEQFF. CDR3 bases: TGCAGCGTTGATTTGGGTGAAGGCTACAATGAGCAGTTCTTC.